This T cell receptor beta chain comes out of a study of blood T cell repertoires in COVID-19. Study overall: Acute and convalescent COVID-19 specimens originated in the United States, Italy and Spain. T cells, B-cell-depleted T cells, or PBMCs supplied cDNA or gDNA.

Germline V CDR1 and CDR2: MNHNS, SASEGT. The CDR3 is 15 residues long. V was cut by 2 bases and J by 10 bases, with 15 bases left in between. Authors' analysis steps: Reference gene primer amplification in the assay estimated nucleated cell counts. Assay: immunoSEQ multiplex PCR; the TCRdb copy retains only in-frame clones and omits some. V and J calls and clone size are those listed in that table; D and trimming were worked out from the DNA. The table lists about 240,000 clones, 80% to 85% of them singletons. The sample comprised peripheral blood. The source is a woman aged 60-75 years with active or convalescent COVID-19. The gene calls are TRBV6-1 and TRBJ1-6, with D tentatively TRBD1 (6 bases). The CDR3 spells CASSEMGQGWSPLHF. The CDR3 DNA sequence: TGTGCCAGCAGTGAAATGGGGCAGGGGTGGTCACCCCTCCACTTT.